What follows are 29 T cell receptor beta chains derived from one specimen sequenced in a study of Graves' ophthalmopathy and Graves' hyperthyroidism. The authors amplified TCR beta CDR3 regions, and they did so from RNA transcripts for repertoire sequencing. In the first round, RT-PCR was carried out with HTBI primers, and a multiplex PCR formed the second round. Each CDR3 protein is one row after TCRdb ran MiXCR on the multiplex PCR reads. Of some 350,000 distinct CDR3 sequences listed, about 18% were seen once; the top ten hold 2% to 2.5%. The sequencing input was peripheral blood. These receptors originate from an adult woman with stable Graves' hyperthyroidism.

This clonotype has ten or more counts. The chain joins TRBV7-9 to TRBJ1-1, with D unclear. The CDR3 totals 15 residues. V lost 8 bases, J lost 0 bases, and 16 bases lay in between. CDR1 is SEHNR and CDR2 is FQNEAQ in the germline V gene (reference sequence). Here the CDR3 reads CASPTYPGMNTEAFF. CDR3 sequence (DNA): TGTGCCAGCCCCACCTACCCGGGCATGAACACTGAAGCTTTCTTT. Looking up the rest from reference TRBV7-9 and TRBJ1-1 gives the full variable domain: DTGVSQNPRHKITKRGQNVTFRCDPISEHNRLYWYRQTLGQGPEFLTYFQNEAQLEKSRLLSDRFSAERPKGSFSTLEIQRTEQGDSAMYLCASPTYPGMNTEAFFGQGTRLTVV.

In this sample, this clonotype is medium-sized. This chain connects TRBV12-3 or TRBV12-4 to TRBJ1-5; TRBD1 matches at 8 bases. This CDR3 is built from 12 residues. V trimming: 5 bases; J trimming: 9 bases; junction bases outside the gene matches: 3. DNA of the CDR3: TGTGCCAGCAGTCCGGGACAGGTGCCCCAGCATTTT. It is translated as CASSPGQVPQHF.

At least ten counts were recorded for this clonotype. CDR3 nucleotides: TGCAGCACCCGGGAGCAGGACTCTGGGGCCAACGTCCTGACTTTC. Translating gives CSTREQDSGANVLTF. This chain connects TRBV29-1 to TRBJ2-6, with D possibly matching TRBD2 (6 bases). V shed 8 bases and J shed 0 bases, with 14 bases lying between them. In germline, CDR1 is SQVTM, CDR2 ANQGSEA. CDR3 length: 15 amino acids.

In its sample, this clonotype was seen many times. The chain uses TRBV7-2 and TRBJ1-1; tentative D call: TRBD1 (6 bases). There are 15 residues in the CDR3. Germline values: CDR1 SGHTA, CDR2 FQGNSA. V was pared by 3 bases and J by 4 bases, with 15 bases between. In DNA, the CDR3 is TGTGCCAGCAGCTTCGTGGGGGGCTCGGGCACTGAAGCTTTCTTT. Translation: CASSFVGGSGTEAFF.

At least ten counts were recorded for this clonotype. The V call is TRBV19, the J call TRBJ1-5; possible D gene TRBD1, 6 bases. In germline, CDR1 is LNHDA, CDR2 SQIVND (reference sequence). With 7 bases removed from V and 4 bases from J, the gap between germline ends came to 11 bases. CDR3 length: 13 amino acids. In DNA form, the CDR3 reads TGTGCCAGTACCCCGGACAGAAATCAGCCCCAGCATTTT. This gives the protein CASTPDRNQPQHF.

This CDR3 reads CASSPPDNYGYTF. CDR3 sequence (DNA): TGTGCCAGCAGCCCCCCAGATAACTATGGCTACACCTTC. The gene calls are TRBV6-2 or TRBV6-3 and TRBJ1-2; D unclear. The CDR3 length is 13 residues. CDR1 is MNHEY and CDR2 is SVGEGT in the germline V gene. Trimming cost V 6 bases and J 1 base, with 9 bases left between them.

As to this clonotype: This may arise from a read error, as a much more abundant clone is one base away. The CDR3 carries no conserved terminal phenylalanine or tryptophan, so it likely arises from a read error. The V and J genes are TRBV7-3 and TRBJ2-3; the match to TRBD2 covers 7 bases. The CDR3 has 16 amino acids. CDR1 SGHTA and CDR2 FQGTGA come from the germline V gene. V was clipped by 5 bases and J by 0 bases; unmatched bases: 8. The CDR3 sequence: CASSPLGTISTDTQYL. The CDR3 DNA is TGTGCCAGCAGCCCTCTTGGGACTATCAGCACAGATACGCAGTATTTG.

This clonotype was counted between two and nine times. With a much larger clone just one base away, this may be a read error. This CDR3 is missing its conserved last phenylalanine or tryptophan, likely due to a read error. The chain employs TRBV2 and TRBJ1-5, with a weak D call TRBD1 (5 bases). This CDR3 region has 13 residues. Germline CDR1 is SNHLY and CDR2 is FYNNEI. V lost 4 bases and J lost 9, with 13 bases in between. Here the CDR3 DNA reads TGTGCCAGCAGTGTACGTACCGGGGCGCCCCAGCATTTG. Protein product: CASSVRTGAPQHL.

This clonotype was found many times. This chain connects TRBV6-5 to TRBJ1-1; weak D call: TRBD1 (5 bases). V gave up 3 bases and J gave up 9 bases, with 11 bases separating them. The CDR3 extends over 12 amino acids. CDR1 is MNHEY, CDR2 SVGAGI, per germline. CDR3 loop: CASSYDQGKAFF. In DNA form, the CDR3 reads TGTGCCAGCAGTTATGATCAGGGAAAAGCTTTCTTT.

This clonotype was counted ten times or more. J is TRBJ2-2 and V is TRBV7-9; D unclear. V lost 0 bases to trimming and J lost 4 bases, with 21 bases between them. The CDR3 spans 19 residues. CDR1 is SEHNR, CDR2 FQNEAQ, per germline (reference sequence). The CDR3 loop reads CASSLAPVAWPPATGELFF. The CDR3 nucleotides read TGTGCCAGCAGCTTAGCTCCGGTCGCGTGGCCCCCAGCCACCGGGGAGCTGTTTTTT.

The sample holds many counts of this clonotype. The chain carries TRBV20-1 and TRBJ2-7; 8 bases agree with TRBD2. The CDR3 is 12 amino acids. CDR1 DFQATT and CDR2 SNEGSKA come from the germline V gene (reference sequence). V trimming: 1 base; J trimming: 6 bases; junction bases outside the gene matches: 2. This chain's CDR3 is CSARVAGGEQYF. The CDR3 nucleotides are TGCAGTGCTAGAGTTGCGGGAGGCGAGCAGTACTTC.

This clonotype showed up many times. Written as DNA, the CDR3 is TGCAGTGCTAGGGGTTATCACGAAGCTTTCTTT. The encoded protein is CSARGYHEAFF. This chain joins TRBV20-1 and TRBJ1-1; D gene uncertain. CDR1 is DFQATT, CDR2 SNEGSKA, per germline (reference sequence). This CDR3 has 11 residues. V was shortened by 3 bases and J by 8 bases, with 10 bases between the two germline ends.

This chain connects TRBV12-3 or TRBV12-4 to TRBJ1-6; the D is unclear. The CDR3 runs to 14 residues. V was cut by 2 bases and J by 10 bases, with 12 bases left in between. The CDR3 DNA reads TGTGCCAGCAGTTTAAGCGGGCCGAACTCACCCCTCCACTTT. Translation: CASSLSGPNSPLHF.

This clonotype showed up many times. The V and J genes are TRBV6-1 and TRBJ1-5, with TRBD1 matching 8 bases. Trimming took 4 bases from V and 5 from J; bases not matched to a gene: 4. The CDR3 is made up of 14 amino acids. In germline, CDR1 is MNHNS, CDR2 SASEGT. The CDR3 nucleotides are TGTGCCAGCAGTGGACAGGGGTCAGATCAGCCCCAGCATTTT. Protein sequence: CASSGQGSDQPQHF.

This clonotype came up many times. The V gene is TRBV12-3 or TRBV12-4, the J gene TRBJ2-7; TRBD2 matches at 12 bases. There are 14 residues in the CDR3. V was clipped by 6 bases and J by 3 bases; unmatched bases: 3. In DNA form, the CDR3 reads TGTGCCAGCAGACGGACTAGCGGGAACTACGAGCAGTACTTC. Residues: CASRRTSGNYEQYF.

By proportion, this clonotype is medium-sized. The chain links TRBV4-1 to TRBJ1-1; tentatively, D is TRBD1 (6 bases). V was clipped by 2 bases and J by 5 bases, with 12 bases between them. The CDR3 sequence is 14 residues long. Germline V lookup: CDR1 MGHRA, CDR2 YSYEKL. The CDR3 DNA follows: TGCGCCAGCAGCCAACAGGGAAGGGGGACTGAAGCTTTCTTT. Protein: CASSQQGRGTEAFF.

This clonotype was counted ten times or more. The DNA of the CDR3 is TGTGCCAGCAGCTTGGTTGGAGGCCCAAACTATGGCTACACCTTC. Translating it yields CASSLVGGPNYGYTF. This chain links TRBV5-5 with TRBJ1-2; D gene uncertain. The CDR3 contains 15 residues. Germline V gene data show CDR1 as SGHKS and CDR2 as YYEKEE (reference sequence). The ends were cut back, 0 bases at V and 2 bases at J, with 11 bases in the middle.

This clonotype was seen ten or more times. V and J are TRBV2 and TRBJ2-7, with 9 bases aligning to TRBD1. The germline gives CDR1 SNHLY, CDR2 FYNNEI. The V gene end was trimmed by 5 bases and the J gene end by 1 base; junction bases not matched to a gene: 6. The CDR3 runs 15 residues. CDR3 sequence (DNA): TGTGCCAGCAGTCTGGACAGGGGAGTATCCTACGAGCAGTACTTC. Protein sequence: CASSLDRGVSYEQYF.

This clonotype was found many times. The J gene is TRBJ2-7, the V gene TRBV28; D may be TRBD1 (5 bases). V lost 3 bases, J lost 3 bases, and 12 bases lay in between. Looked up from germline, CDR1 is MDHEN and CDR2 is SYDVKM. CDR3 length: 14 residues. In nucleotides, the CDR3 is TGTGCCAGCAGTTTTTATAAGGGGCGCTACGAGCAGTACTTC. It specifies CASSFYKGRYEQYF.

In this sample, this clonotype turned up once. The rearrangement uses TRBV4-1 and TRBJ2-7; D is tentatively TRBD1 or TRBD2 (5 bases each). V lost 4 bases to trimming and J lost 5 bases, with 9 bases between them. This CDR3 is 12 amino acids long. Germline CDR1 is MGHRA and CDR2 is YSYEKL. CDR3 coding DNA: TGCGCCAGCAGCCGGGGGTCTAACGAGCAGTACTTC. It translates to CASSRGSNEQYF.

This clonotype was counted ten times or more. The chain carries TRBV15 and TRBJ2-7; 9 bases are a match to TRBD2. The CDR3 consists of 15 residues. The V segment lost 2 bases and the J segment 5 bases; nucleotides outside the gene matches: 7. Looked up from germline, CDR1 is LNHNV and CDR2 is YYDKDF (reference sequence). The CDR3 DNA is TGTGCCACCAGCAGATCCCTAGCGGGACCCCACGAGCAGTACTTC. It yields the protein CATSRSLAGPHEQYF.

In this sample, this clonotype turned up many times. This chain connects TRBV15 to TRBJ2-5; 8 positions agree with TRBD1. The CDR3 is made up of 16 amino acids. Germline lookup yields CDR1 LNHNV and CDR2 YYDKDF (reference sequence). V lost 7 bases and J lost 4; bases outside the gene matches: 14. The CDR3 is CATNPGRTGNGETQYF. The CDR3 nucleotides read TGTGCCACCAACCCGGGCAGGACAGGGAATGGAGAGACCCAGTACTTC.

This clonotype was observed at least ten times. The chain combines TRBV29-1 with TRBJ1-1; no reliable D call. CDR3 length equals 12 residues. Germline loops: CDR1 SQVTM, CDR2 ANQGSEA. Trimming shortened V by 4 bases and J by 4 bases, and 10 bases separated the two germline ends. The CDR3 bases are TGCAGCGTTGGAATATCTGGCACTGAAGCTTTCTTT. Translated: CSVGISGTEAFF.

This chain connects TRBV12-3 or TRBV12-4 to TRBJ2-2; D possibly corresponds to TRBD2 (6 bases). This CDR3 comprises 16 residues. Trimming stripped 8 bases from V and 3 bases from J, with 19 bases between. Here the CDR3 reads CASSLGERRDTGELFF. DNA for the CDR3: TGTGCCAGCTCCCTTGGGGAGCGGAGGGACACCGGGGAGCTGTTTTTT.

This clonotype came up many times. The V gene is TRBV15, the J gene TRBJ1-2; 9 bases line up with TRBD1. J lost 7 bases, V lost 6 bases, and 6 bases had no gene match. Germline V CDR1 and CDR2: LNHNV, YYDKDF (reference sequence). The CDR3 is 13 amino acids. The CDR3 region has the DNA TGTGCCACCAGGATACAGGGGGCATCTGGCTACACCTTC. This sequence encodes CATRIQGASGYTF.

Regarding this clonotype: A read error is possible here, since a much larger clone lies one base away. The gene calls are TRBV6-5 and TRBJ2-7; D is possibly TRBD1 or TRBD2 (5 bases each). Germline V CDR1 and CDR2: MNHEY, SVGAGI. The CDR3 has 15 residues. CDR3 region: CASSYSPDHWDEQDF. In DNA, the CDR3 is TGTGCCAGCAGTTACTCCCCGGACCACTGGGACGAGCAGGACTTC.

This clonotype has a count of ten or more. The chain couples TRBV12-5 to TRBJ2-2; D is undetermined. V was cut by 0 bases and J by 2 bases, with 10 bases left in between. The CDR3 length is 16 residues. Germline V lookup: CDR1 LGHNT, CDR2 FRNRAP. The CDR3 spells CASGLVLILNTGELFF. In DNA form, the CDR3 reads TGTGCTAGTGGTTTGGTACTTATCCTCAACACCGGGGAGCTGTTTTTT.

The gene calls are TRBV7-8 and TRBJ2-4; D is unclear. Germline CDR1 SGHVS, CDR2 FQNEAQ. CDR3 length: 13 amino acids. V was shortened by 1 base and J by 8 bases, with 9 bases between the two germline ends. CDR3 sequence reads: CASSLGLMDIQYF. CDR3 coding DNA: TGTGCCAGCAGCTTAGGTCTAATGGACATTCAGTACTTC.

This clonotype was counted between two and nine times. CDR3 amino acids: CASSQGTGRETQYF. CDR3 coding DNA: TGTGCCAGCAGTCAAGGGACAGGCCGGGAGACCCAGTACTTC. The V call is TRBV6-1, the J call TRBJ2-5; TRBD1 matches at 8 bases. Germline-derived CDR1 and CDR2 are MNHNS and SASEGT. This CDR3 spans 14 amino acids. Unmatched junction bases numbered 7, after V lost 5 bases and J lost 5 bases.